The rows below give T cell receptor beta chains drawn from one sample of a study of post-analysis software for immune sequencing data. TCRdb fed the PCR reads into MiXCR, producing one record per CDR3 protein. This table has about half a million distinct CDR3 sequences, 30% to 40% appearing once. The sample consisted of blood. Receptor source: a girl aged 2 to 17 with multiple sclerosis. Each CDR3 is given with its conserved first and last residue. D genes are given only for firm matches. Clone size is shown for a subset of rows, as once, few, many or a class of expanded clone.

j_call	d_call	v_call	clone_size	cdr3_aa	cdr3_nt
TRBJ2-5	.	TRBV18	few	CASSPIGQQETQYF	TGTGCCAGCTCACCGATAGGCCAGCAAGAGACCCAGTACTTC
TRBJ2-5	TRBD2	TRBV5-1	few	CASSEFLTSGRQETQYF	TGCGCCAGCAGCGAATTCCTTACTAGCGGAAGACAAGAGACCCAGTACTTC
TRBJ1-2	TRBD1	TRBV7-9	once	CASSAGPGQVLGYTF	TGTGCCAGCAGCGCGGGCCCGGGACAGGTGCTGGGCTACACCTTC
TRBJ1-1	TRBD1	TRBV18	few	CASSPLPTTGKNEAFF	TGTGCCAGCTCACCCCTCCCCACGACAGGGAAAAATGAAGCTTTCTTT
TRBJ2-1	TRBD2	TRBV20-1	many	CSASGGAISYNEQFF	TGCAGTGCTAGCGGGGGGGCCATCTCCTACAATGAGCAGTTCTTC
TRBJ2-7	.	TRBV3-1	once	CASSQDASYNEQYF	TGTGCCAGCAGCCAAGATGCGAGCTACAATGAGCAGTACTTC
TRBJ2-1	TRBD1	TRBV7-3	few	CASSSRDRRDEQFF	TGTGCCAGCAGCTCCCGGGACAGGCGGGATGAGCAGTTCTTC
TRBJ1-4	.	TRBV7-2	.	CASSPAAEKLFF	TGTGCCAGCAGCCCAGCGGCTGAAAAACTGTTTTTT
TRBJ2-3	.	TRBV4-1	many	CASSQELQIFSTDTQYF	TGCGCCAGCAGCCAAGAACTCCAGATCTTTAGCACAGATACGCAGTATTTT
TRBJ2-2	TRBD1	TRBV7-3	few	CASSPPGGNTGELFF	TGTGCCAGCAGCCCCCCAGGGGGCAACACCGGGGAGCTGTTTTTT
TRBJ2-7	TRBD1	TRBV6-5	few	CASSSPRTGLSYEQYF	TGTGCCAGCAGTTCGCCTCGGACAGGTCTCTCCTACGAGCAGTACTTC
TRBJ2-7	TRBD2	TRBV20-1	few	CSVLTSGDYEQYF	TGCAGTGTTCTGACTAGCGGGGACTACGAGCAGTACTTC
TRBJ2-3	TRBD2	TRBV11-2	.	CTSSRGADTQYF	TGTACCAGCAGCCGGGGGGCAGATACGCAGTATTTT
TRBJ2-1	TRBD1	TRBV5-1	many	CASSSGQGVNEQFF	TGCGCCAGCAGCTCGGGACAGGGGGTAAATGAGCAGTTCTTC
TRBJ2-5	.	TRBV4-1	once	CASSQGVVEQETQYF	TGCGCCAGCAGCCAAGGGGTAGTCGAACAAGAGACCCAGTACTTC
TRBJ2-1	TRBD2	TRBV6-5	.	CASSYSRLAGNNEQFF	TGTGCCAGCAGTTACAGTCGGCTAGCGGGGAACAATGAGCAGTTCTTC
TRBJ2-7	.	TRBV11-2	.	CASSSLRYEQYF	TGTGCCAGCAGCTCGCTGAGGTACGAGCAGTACTTC
TRBJ2-3	TRBD2	TRBV9	.	CASSARDSGATDTQYF	TGTGCCAGCAGCGCACGGGATAGCGGGGCCACAGATACGCAGTATTTT
TRBJ2-2	.	TRBV7-8	.	CASSFSATMNTGELFF	TGTGCCAGCAGCTTTTCCGCAACCATGAACACCGGGGAGCTGTTTTTT
TRBJ2-7	TRBD1	TRBV11-2	.	CASSLVSGQGCYEQYF	TGTGCCAGCAGCTTAGTATCGGGACAGGGTTGCTACGAGCAGTACTTC
TRBJ1-1	TRBD1	TRBV9	.	CASSVLAGGGQGTEAFF	TGTGCCAGCAGCGTATTGGCCGGGGGGGGACAGGGTACGGAAGCTTTCTTT
TRBJ2-1	.	TRBV7-6	.	CASSSGGSSYNEQFF	TGTGCCAGCAGCTCCGGGGGATCCTCCTACAATGAGCAGTTCTTC
TRBJ2-1	.	TRBV7-2	many	CASTPSSYNEQFF	TGTGCCAGCACACCGTCTAGCTACAATGAGCAGTTCTTC
TRBJ1-5	.	TRBV10-3	.	CAISESSGNQPQHF	TGTGCCATCAGTGAGTCGTCCGGCAATCAGCCCCAGCATTTT
TRBJ2-7	.	TRBV11-1	.	CASSLAYGGTYEQYF	TGTGCCAGCAGCTTAGCCTACGGCGGGACCTACGAGCAGTACTTC
TRBJ2-3	TRBD2	TRBV9	.	CASSVATRVASGFSTDTQYF	TGTGCCAGCAGCGTAGCTACACGTGTGGCTAGCGGGTTCAGCACAGATACGCAGTATTTT
TRBJ2-3	.	TRBV2	many	CASSDRGGTDTQYF	TGTGCCAGCAGTGACAGGGGGGGCACAGATACGCAGTATTTT
TRBJ2-5	TRBD2	TRBV11-2	.	CASSTRRGNQETQYF	TGTGCCAGCAGCACCCGGCGGGGGAACCAAGAGACCCAGTACTTC
TRBJ1-1	.	TRBV5-1	.	CASSLRGVMNTEAFF	TGCGCCAGCAGCTTGAGGGGGGTCATGAACACTGAAGCTTTCTTT
TRBJ1-4	.	TRBV6-1	.	CASQRRPNEKLFF	TGTGCCAGCCAGAGACGGCCTAATGAAAAACTGTTTTTT
TRBJ2-7	.	TRBV5-4	.	CASSPQTGTPSEQYF	TGTGCCAGCAGCCCGCAAACCGGGACCCCCTCCGAGCAGTACTTC
TRBJ1-1	.	TRBV11-2	.	CASSPGRLLNTEAFF	TGTGCCAGCAGCCCAGGCCGGCTACTGAACACTGAAGCTTTCTTT
TRBJ2-2	TRBD1	TRBV6-5	.	CASSPLQGRDTGELFF	TGTGCCAGCAGTCCCCTACAGGGGCGGGACACCGGGGAGCTGTTTTTT
TRBJ2-5	TRBD1	TRBV6-5	few	CASSRLGQGARKTQYF	TGTGCCAGCAGTCGTCTGGGACAGGGGGCGAGGAAGACCCAGTACTTC
TRBJ2-1	TRBD1	TRBV27	once	CASSRLRDRGDGVQFF	TGTGCCAGCAGCCGGCTGCGGGACAGGGGCGACGGGGTGCAGTTCTTC
TRBJ1-5	.	TRBV20-1	.	CSANGLVGESQPQHF	TGCAGTGCTAACGGTCTGGTGGGAGAAAGTCAGCCCCAGCATTTT
TRBJ1-2	.	TRBV27	.	CASRTREDGGYTF	TGTGCCAGCAGAACCAGGGAAGACGGTGGCTACACCTTC